The sequence of this TCR beta chain was determined in a study of cytomegalovirus exposure and HLA in healthy donors. Study-level background: Early released data had roughly 81 million unique TCRs, all coming from HLA-typed donors.

The CDR3 is 17 amino acids. Trimming took off 3 bases at V and 0 bases at J, with 14 bases between the two ends. Germline V CDR1 and CDR2: SGHTA, FQGTGA. Healthy bone marrow donors made up the donor group. Donors showed nominal health when sampled, although they likely had unrecorded immune exposures. The PCR ran on 60 Vbeta and 13 Jbeta primers. Only in-frame clones appear in the TCRdb table, and some are missing; sequencing was by immunoSEQ multiplex PCR. This table holds about 96,000 clones, approximately 74% found once. The chain is built from TRBV7-3 and TRBJ2-2; D is possibly TRBD1 (5 bases). Sequencing used PBMCs. The receptor comes from a woman in her 70s in good health and CMV-seropositive. CDR3 residues: CASSFPVQGPNTGELFF. DNA for the CDR3: TGTGCCAGCAGCTTTCCCGTCCAGGGTCCGAACACCGGGGAGCTGTTTTTT. The whole variable domain, remainder taken from reference TRBV7-3 and TRBJ2-2, is GAGVSQTPSNKVTEKGKYVELRCDPISGHTALYWYRQSLGQGPEFLIYFQGTGAADDSGLPNDRFFAVRPEGSVSTLKIQRTERGDSAVYLCASSFPVQGPNTGELFFGEGSRLTVL.